This T cell receptor (beta chain) was recovered during a study of beta chain features in type 1 diabetes. On the study more broadly: Age, gender and cell yields were similar between patients and healthy donors.

The entirety of the isolated RNA underwent reverse transcription, so expressed TCRB transcripts were sequenced. The data were produced by immunoSEQ multiplex PCR, yet TCRdb's version contains in-frame clones alone and is incomplete. This table holds 350,000 or so clones, around 20% found once. The germline CDR1 and CDR2 sequences are SNHLY and FYNNEI. The CDR3 totals 17 residues. The junction had 7 bases not matched to a gene; V was cut back by 4 bases and J by 0 bases. Specimen: naive CD4+ T cells from blood. This chain uses TRBV2 with TRBJ1-5; 9 bases align to TRBD1. The clonotype was recovered from a young woman in good health. As DNA, the CDR3 is TGTGCCAGCAGTGGGGAAGGGACAGGGTTTAGCAATCAGCCCCAGCATTTT. Amino acids: CASSGEGTGFSNQPQHF.